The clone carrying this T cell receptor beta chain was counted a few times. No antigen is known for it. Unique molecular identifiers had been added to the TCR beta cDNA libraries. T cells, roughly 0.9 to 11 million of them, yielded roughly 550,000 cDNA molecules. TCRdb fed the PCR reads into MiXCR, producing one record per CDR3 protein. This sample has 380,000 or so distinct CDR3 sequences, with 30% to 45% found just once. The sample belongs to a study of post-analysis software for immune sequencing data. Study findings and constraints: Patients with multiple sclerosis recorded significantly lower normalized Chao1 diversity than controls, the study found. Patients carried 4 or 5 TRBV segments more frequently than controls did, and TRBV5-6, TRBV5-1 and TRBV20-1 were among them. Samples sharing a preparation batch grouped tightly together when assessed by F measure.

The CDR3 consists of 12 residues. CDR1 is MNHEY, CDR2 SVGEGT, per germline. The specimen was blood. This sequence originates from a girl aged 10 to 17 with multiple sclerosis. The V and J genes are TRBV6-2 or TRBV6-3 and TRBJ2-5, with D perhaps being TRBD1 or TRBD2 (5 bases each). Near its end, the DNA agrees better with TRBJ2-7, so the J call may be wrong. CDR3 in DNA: TGTGCCAGCAGCTTTACAGGAGGCGAGCAGTACTTC. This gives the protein CASSFTGGEQYF.